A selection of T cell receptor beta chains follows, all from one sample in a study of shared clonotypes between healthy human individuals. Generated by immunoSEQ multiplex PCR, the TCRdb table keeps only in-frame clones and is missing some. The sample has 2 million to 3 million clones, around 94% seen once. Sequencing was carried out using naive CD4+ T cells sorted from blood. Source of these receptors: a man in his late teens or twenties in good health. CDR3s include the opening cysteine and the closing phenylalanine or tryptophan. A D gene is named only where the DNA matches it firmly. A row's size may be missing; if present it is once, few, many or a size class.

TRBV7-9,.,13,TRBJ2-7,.,TGTGCCAGCAGTCCATCCCCAGGGGCCGAGCAGTACTTC,CASSPSPGAEQYF
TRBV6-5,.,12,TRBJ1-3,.,TGTGCCAGCAGTTCCCAGGGTCACACCATATATTTT,CASSSQGHTIYF
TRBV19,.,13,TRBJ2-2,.,TGTGCCAGTAATCCAACGAACACCGGGGAGCTGTTTTTT,CASNPTNTGELFF
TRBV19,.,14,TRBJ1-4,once,TGTGCCAGTAGGGGAGGGATGCGGGGTGAAAAACTGTTTTTT,CASRGGMRGEKLFF
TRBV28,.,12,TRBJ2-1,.,TGTGCCAGCACCCATCCAGCCCAAGGGAAGTTCTTC,CASTHPAQGKFF
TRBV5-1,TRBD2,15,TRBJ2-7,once,TGCGCCAGCAGCTTGTACTCGGGGGGGCCCTACGAGCAGTACTTC,CASSLYSGGPYEQYF
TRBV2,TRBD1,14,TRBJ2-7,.,TGTGCCAGCAGCCAGGGGGTTCAAACCTACGAGCAGTACTTC,CASSQGVQTYEQYF
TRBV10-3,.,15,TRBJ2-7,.,TGTGCCATCAGTGATCAGGCATTGGGCTCCTACGAGCAGTACTTC,CAISDQALGSYEQYF
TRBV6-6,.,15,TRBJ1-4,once,TGTGCCAGCAGTTACAATCGCCTGGTCCCGGAAAAACTGTTTTTT,CASSYNRLVPEKLFF
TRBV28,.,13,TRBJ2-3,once,TGTGCCAGCAGCCCCCCTAGCACAGATACGCAGTATTTT,CASSPPSTDTQYF
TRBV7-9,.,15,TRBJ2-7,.,TGTGCCAGCAGCTTAGTCCCCGCAGGGTTGAACGAGCAGTACTTC,CASSLVPAGLNEQYF
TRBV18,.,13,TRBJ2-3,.,TGTGCCAGCTCACCAGTAGGGGGAGATACGCAGTATTTT,CASSPVGGDTQYF
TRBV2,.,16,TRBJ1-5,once,TGTGCCAGCAGTGAAGGACCCTCGTCCCCGTTAGGAGCCCAGCATTTT,CASSEGPSSPLGAQHF
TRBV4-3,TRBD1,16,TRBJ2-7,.,TGCGCCAGCAGCCAAGGTTCCGGGACAGGTGGCTACGAGCAGTACTTC,CASSQGSGTGGYEQYF
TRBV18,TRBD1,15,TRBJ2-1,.,TGTGCCAGCTCACCGTTAAAGGGGGCTTACAATGAGCAGTTCTTC,CASSPLKGAYNEQFF
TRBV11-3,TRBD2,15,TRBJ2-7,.,TGTGCCAACACGGCCCCGGCTAGCGGGAAGTACGAGCAGTACTTC,CANTAPASGKYEQYF
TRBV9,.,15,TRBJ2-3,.,TGTGCCAGCAGCGCCAGACAGGCTAGCACAGATACGCAGTATTTT,CASSARQASTDTQYF
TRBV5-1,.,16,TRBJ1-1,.,TGCGCCAGCAGCTTGTTAGGGACCACCCTGAACACTGAAGCTTTCTTT,CASSLLGTTLNTEAFF
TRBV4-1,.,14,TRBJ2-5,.,TGCGCCAGCAGCCAAGAAGTTTCTCCGGAGACCCAGTACTTC,CASSQEVSPETQYF
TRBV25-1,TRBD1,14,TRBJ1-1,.,TGTGCCAGCAGTACTCCAGGGGGGAACACTGAAGCTTTCTTT,CASSTPGGNTEAFF
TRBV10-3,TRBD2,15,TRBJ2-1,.,TGTGCCATCAGTGAGTCCGGGACTAGCAGCGGTGAGCAGTTCTTC,CAISESGTSSGEQFF
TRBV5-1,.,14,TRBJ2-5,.,TGCGCCAGCAGCTGGGCCCAGTACCAAGAGACCCAGTACTTC,CASSWAQYQETQYF
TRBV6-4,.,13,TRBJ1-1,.,TGTGCCAGCAGTGAGGAAGAGAACACTGAAGCTTTCTTT,CASSEEENTEAFF
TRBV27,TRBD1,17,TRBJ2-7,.,TGTGCCAGCAGTTTACGACCGGACAGGGGACGATCCTACGAGCAGTACTTC,CASSLRPDRGRSYEQYF
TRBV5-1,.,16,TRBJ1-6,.,TGCGCCAGCAGCTTGGGACGGAGGGGGAATAATTCACCCCTCCACTTT,CASSLGRRGNNSPLHF
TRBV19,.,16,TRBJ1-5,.,TGTGCCAGTAGTACAGCCGGGCGCTGGAGCAATCAGCCCCAGCATTTT,CASSTAGRWSNQPQHF
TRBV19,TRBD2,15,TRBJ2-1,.,TGTGCCAGTAGTCTAGCGGGTAGCTCCTACAATGAGCAGTTCTTC,CASSLAGSSYNEQFF
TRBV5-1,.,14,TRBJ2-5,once,TGCGCCAGCAGCTTGGATGTAGCTACGGAGACCCAGTACTTC,CASSLDVATETQYF
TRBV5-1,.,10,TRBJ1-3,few,TGCGCCAGCAGTACGAACACCATATATTTT,CASSTNTIYF
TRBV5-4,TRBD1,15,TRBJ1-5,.,TGTGCCAGCAGCGCCGACAGGGGAGGGGATCAGCCCCAGCATTTT,CASSADRGGDQPQHF
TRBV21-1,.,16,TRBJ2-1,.,TGTGCCAGCAGCAAAGACCGGGACAGGGAGGTGAATGAGCAGTTCTTC,CASSKDRDREVNEQFF
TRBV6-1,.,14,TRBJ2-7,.,TGTGCCAGCAGGCGGGACGTCAGCTCCTACGAGCAGTACTTC,CASRRDVSSYEQYF
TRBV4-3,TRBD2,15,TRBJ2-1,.,TGCGCCAGCAGCCAAGATCCAGCGGGAGGAAATGAGCAGTTCTTC,CASSQDPAGGNEQFF
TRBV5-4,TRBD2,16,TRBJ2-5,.,TGTGCCAGCAGCTCAGGACTAGCGGGGGGGCTGGAGACCCAGTACTTC,CASSSGLAGGLETQYF
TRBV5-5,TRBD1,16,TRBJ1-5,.,TGTGCCAGCAGCTTGAGGACAGGGTTTAGCAATCAGCCCCAGCATTTT,CASSLRTGFSNQPQHF
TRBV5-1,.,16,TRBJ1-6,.,TGCGCCAGCAGCTTGTCCCCCGGAAACAATAATTCACCCCTCCACTTT,CASSLSPGNNNSPLHF
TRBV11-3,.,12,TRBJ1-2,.,TGTGCCAGCAGCCACTCCGGTTCTGGCTACACCTTC,CASSHSGSGYTF
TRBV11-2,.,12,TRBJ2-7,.,TGTGCCAGCAGAGGCAGAAACTACGAGCAGTACTTC,CASRGRNYEQYF
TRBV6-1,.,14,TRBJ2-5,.,TGTGCCAGCAGTAGAGGGGGTAACCAAGAGACCCAGTACTTC,CASSRGGNQETQYF
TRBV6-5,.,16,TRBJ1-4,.,TGTGCCAGCAGTTACTCAGGCGCCGCGGCTAATGAAAAACTGTTTTTT,CASSYSGAAANEKLFF
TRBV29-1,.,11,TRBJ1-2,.,TGCAGCGCCGGGTCTAACTATGGCTACACCTTC,CSAGSNYGYTF
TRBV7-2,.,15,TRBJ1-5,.,TGTGCCAGCAGCGCCAGGGGAGGGAGCAATCAGCCCCAGCATTTT,CASSARGGSNQPQHF
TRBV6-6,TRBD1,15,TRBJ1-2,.,TGTGCCAGCAGTCTTGGTCGGGACAGGTCGCCTGGCTACACCTTC,CASSLGRDRSPGYTF
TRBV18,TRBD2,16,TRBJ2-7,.,TGTGCCAGCTCACCACCGGGACTAGGGGGAGTTTCGGAGCAGTACTTC,CASSPPGLGGVSEQYF
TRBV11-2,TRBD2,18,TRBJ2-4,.,TGTGCCAGCAGCTTAGTAGTTAGCGGGAGCGTTGCCAAAAACATTCAGTACTTC,CASSLVVSGSVAKNIQYF
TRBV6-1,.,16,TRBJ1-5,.,TGTGCCAGCAGTGAAGGTCAGGGCGGTGGCAATCAGCCCCAGCATTTT,CASSEGQGGGNQPQHF
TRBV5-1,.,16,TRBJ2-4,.,TGCGCCAGCAGCTTTACATCGGATCTAGCCAAAAACATTCAGTACTTC,CASSFTSDLAKNIQYF
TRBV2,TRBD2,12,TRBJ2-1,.,TGTGCCAGCAGTGGCGGGGGCAATGAGCAGTTCTTC,CASSGGGNEQFF
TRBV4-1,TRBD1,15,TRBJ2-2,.,TGCGCCAGCAGCCAACCGGACAGGGATATAGGGGAGCTGTTTTTT,CASSQPDRDIGELFF
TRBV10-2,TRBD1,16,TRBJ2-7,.,TGCGCCAGCAGATTCTTTAACCGGGACAGGAGCTACGAGCAGTACTTC,CASRFFNRDRSYEQYF
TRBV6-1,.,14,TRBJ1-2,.,TGTGCCAGCAGTGAAGCGAACAGTAACTATGGCTACACCTTC,CASSEANSNYGYTF
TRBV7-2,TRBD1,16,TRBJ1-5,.,TGTGCCAGCAGCTTAGGAGGACAGGGTAAAAATCAGCCCCAGCATTTT,CASSLGGQGKNQPQHF
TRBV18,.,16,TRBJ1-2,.,TGTGCCAGCTCACCACTTCAACAGACAACTAACTATGGCTACACCTTC,CASSPLQQTTNYGYTF
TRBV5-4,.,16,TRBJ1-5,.,TGTGCCAGCAGCGCGACATCCCATCCCAGGGAACAGCCCCAGCATTTT,CASSATSHPREQPQHF
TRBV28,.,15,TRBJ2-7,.,TGTGCCAGCAGTTTCTCCTCGGGGGCACCGGGGGAGCAGTACTTC,CASSFSSGAPGEQYF